One and the same sample provided the 11 T cell receptor beta chains below, sequenced in a study of shared clonotypes between healthy human individuals (dated by TCRdb to about 2020). CD8 naive samples were obtained by positive selection for CCR7 among CD45RO-negative cells, yielding a CD45RA+CCR7+ population from which TemRA cells were excluded. The library was generated by the immunoSEQ multiplex PCR assay. TCRdb's version of the immuneACCESS table is confined to in-frame rearrangements and falls short of the full clone set. An unresolved V gene accounts for under half of the shortfall where checked; the remainder is of unknown origin. The sample yields 450,000 to 700,000 clones; just under 97% were counted once. The ten largest clones represent 0.095% to 0.12% of the sample. Sequenced input: naive CD8+ T cells sorted from blood. According to the study, the label for this sample's cell subset or site signals: CD45RA+CCR7+. Receptor source: a woman between 25 and 40 years old in good health.

The V call is TRBV10-2, the J call TRBJ1-4; the D is unclear. The V end lost 0 bases, the J end lost 4 bases, and 12 bases lay between the germline ends. This CDR3 comprises 16 residues. Germline CDR1 is WSHSY and CDR2 is SAAADI. The CDR3 DNA reads as TGCGCCAGCAGTGAGTCCCGGCAGGCTTTTAATGAAAAACTGTTTTTT. Its translation is CASSESRQAFNEKLFF.

The gene calls are TRBV7-9 and TRBJ2-1, with a possible D match to TRBD2 (6 bases). Looked up from germline, CDR1 is SEHNR and CDR2 is FQNEAQ (reference sequence). V was cut by 4 bases and J by 14 bases, with 24 bases left in between. The CDR3 consists of 15 residues. The CDR3 reads CASSSPFGGLGEEFF. The CDR3 nucleotides read TGTGCCAGCAGCTCCCCGTTCGGAGGGCTCGGGGAGGAGTTCTTC. The variable domain in full, completed from reference TRBV7-9 and TRBJ2-1, reads DTGVSQNPRHKITKRGQNVTFRCDPISEHNRLYWYRQTLGQGPEFLTYFQNEAQLEKSRLLSDRFSAERPKGSFSTLEIQRTEQGDSAMYLCASSSPFGGLGEEFFGPGTRLTVL.

The V call is TRBV4-1, the J call TRBJ2-5, with 10 bases that match TRBD1. Trimming at V came to 0 bases and at J to 5 bases, leaving 6 bases not matched to a gene. CDR1 and CDR2 from the germline V gene are MGHRA and YSYEKL. This CDR3 has 16 residues. CDR3 DNA sequence: TGCGCCAGCAGCCAAGAGTTGTCGGACAGGGGGGAGACCCAGTACTTC. Translated: CASSQELSDRGETQYF.

The chain recombines TRBV5-4 with TRBJ2-7, with TRBD1 as a possible D gene (5 bases). This CDR3 spans 14 amino acids. CDR1 and CDR2 (germline): SGHNT, YYREEE (reference sequence). Trimming removed 0 bases at V and 4 bases at J, with 11 bases between. In nucleotides, the CDR3 is TGTGCCAGCAGCTTGGCAGGGCCCGCATACGAGCAGTACTTC. Protein: CASSLAGPAYEQYF.

This chain uses TRBV6-4 with TRBJ2-7; a possible D gene is TRBD1 (6 bases). Between the trimmed V and J ends, which lost 3 bases and 5 bases, there was a span of 14 bases. Germline V gene sequence: CDR1 MRHNA, CDR2 SNTAGT. This CDR3 has 14 residues. In DNA, the CDR3 is TGTGCCAGCAGTGAGAATGTGGGACAAAACGAGCAGTACTTC. Its translation is CASSENVGQNEQYF.

The chain recombines TRBV29-1 with TRBJ2-4; 16 bases align to TRBD2. V was clipped by 6 bases and J by 11 bases; unmatched bases: 7. This CDR3 region has 14 residues. Germline V lookup: CDR1 SQVTM, CDR2 ANQGSEA. The CDR3 protein is CSVPGLAGGPVQYF. For the CDR3, the DNA is TGCAGCGTCCCGGGACTAGCGGGAGGGCCCGTTCAGTACTTC.

The genes are TRBV12-2 and TRBJ2-1; the table's D call, TRBD2, was not checked against the DNA. TRBV12-2 is marked as a pseudogene. CDR3 length: 12 amino acids. CDR3 in amino acids: CASRPRYNEQFF. In DNA form, the CDR3 reads TGTGCAAGTCGCCCGCGTTACAATGAGCAGTTCTTC.

This clone has more than one count but fewer than ten. The V and J genes are TRBV13 and TRBJ1-5, with D hard to call. From germline, CDR1 is PRHDT and CDR2 FYEKMQ (reference sequence). V shed 0 bases and J shed 6 bases, with 9 bases lying between them. The CDR3 runs 14 residues. The CDR3 sequence is CASSLGSGVQPQHF. CDR3 in DNA: TGTGCCAGCAGCTTAGGATCTGGGGTTCAGCCCCAGCATTTT.

The chain joins TRBV19 to TRBJ2-7, with 9 nucleotides matching TRBD2. CDR1 and CDR2 from the germline V gene are LNHDA and SQIVND (reference sequence). J was trimmed by 3 bases and V by 3 bases; bases with no gene match: 6. The CDR3 spans 15 residues. The CDR3 spells CASSISSGTFYEQYF. The DNA of the CDR3 is TGTGCCAGTAGTATTTCTAGCGGGACCTTCTACGAGCAGTACTTC.

The chain recombines TRBV7-9 with TRBJ1-2; D is uncertain. The germline V and J ends were trimmed by 5 bases and 13 bases, with 20 bases remaining between them. The CDR3 contains 13 residues. Germline loops: CDR1 SEHNR, CDR2 FQNEAQ (reference sequence). DNA of the CDR3: TGTGCCAGCAGCCAAGATCCGGACTTGCGTGGCACCTTC. Protein: CASSQDPDLRGTF.

This clone came up a few times. For the CDR3, the DNA is TGCAGCGTCTGGGGCGGGTCGGGAGGCTACACCTTC. Translation gives CSVWGGSGGYTF. V is TRBV29-1 and J is TRBJ1-2, with D possibly TRBD1 on 5 matching bases. The germline V gene has CDR1 SQVTM and CDR2 ANQGSEA. The V gene lost 6 bases and the J gene lost 8 bases, with 16 bases spanning the gap. This CDR3 spans 12 amino acids.